The TCR beta chain described here comes from a study of beta chain features in type 1 diabetes. Germline V gene data show CDR1 as SGHAT and CDR2 as FQNNGV. This CDR3 region has 16 residues. With V trimmed by 7 bases and J by 3 bases, 13 bases remained unmatched. Purity above 98% was achieved in all sorted populations. Expressed TCRB transcripts were sequenced, since all the RNA that had been isolated was reverse transcribed. The method was immunoSEQ multiplex PCR; TCRdb's version includes in-frame clones alone and lacks a portion of them. In the table there are about 41,000 clones, approximately 70% of which are singletons. This clone was seen only once. Its target is unknown. Broader study findings: When Type 1 diabetes patients were examined, their TCRB CDR3s proved moderately but significantly shorter in all four CD4+ subsets. When cDNA is sequenced, cells with high TCR expression could be over-represented. The naive, central memory and Treg TCRB repertoires showed an apparent similarity that was greater among patients than among healthy donors. Patients with type 1 diabetes showed fewer VDJ junction insertions and more deletions.

This receptor was obtained from a young man with type 1 diabetes. Some clones in this sample may be carry-over from other donors' samples. The sample comprised Tregs from blood. This rearrangement joins TRBV11-2 to TRBJ2-3, with 7 nucleotides matching TRBD1. CDR3 amino acids: CASTRARRQGTDTQYF. CDR3 sequence (DNA): TGTGCCAGCACCCGGGCTAGGAGACAGGGAACAGATACGCAGTATTTT.